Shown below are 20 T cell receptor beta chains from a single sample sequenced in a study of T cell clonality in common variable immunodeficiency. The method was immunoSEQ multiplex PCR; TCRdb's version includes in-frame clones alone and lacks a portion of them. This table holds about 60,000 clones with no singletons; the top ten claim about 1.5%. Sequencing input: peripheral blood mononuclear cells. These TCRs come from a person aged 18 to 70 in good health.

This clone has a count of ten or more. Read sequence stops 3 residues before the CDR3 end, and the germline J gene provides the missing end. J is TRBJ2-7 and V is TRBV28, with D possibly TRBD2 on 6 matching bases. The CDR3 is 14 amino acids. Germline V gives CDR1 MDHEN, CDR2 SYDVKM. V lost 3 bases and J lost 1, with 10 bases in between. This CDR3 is CASSFGTPSYEQYF. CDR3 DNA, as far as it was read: TGTGCCAGCAGTTTCGGGACTCCTTCCTACGAG.

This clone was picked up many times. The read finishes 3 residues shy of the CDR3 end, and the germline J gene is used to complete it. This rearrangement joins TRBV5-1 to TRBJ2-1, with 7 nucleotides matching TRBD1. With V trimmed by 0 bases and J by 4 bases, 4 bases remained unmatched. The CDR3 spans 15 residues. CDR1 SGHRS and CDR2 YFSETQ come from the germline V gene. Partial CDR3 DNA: TGCGCCAGCAGCTTGGCCCGACAGGGATACAATGAG. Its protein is CASSLARQGYNE. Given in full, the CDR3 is CASSLARQGYNEQFF.

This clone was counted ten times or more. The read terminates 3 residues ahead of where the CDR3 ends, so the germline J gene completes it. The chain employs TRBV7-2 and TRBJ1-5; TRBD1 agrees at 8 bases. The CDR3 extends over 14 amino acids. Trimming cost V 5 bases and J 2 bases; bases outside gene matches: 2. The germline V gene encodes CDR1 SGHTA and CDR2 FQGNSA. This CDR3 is CASSKTGGNQPQHF. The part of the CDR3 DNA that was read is TGTGCCAGCAGCAAGACAGGGGGCAATCAGCCC.

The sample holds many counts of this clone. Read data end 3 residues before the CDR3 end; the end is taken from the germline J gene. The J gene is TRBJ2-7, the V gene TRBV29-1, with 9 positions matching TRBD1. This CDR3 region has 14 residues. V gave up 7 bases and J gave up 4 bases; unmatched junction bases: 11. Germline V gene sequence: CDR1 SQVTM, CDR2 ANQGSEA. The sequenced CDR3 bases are TGCAGCGCTTCCGGCGGGACAGGGAATTACGAG. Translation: CSASGGTGNYE. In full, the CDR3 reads CSASGGTGNYEQYF.

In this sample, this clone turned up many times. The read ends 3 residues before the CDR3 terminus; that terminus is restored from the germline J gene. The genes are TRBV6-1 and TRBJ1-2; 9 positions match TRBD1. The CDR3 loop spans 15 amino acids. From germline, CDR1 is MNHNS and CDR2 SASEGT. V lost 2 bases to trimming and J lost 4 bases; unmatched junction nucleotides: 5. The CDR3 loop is CASSERGQGTYGYTF. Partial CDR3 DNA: TGTGCCAGCAGTGAAAGGGGACAGGGCACCTATGGC.

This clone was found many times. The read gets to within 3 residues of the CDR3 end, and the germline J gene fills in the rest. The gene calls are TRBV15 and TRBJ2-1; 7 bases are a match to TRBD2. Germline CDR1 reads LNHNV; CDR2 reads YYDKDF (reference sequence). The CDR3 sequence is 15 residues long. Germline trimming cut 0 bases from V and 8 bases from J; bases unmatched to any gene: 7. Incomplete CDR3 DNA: TGTGCCACCAGCAGAGAGGCGGGAGCGGGCGATGAG. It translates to CATSREAGAGDE. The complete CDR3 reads CATSREAGAGDEQFF. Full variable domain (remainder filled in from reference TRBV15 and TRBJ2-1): DAMVIQNPRYQVTQFGKPVTLSCSQTLNHNVMYWYQQKSSQAPKLLFHYYDKDFNNEADTPDNFQSRRPNTSFCFLDIRSPGLGDTAMYLCATSREAGAGDEQFFGPGTRLTVL.

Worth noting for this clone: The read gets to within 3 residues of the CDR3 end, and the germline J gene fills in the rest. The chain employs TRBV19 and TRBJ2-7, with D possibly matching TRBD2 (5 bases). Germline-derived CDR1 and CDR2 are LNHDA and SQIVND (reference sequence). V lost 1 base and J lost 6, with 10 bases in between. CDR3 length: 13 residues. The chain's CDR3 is CASSIVPAGEQYF. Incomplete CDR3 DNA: TGTGCCAGTAGTATAGTTCCGGCGGGCGAG.

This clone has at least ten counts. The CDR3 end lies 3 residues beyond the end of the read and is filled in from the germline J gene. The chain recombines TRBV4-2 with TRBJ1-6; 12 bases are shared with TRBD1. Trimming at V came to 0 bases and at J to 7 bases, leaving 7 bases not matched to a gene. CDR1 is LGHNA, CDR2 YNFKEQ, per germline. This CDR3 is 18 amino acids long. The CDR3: CASSQEPPGQGANSPLHF. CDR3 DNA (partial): TGTGCCAGCAGCCAAGAGCCCCCGGGACAGGGGGCCAATTCACCC.

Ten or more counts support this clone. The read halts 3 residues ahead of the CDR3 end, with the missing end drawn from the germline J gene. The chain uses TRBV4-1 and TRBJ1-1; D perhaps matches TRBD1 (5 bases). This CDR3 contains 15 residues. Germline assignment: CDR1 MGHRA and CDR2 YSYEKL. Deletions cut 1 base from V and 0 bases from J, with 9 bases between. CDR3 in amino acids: CASSQGQFVNTEAFF. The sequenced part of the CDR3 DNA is TGCGCCAGCAGCCAAGGACAGTTCGTGAACACTGAA.

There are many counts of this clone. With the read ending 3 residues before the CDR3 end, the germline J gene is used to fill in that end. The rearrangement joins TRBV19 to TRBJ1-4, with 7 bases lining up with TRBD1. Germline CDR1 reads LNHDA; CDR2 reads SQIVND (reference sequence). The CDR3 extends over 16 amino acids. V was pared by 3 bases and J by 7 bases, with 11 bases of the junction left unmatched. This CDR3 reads CASSMRSGTVGEKLFF. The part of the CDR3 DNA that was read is TGTGCCAGTAGTATGAGATCCGGGACAGTAGGTGAAAAA.

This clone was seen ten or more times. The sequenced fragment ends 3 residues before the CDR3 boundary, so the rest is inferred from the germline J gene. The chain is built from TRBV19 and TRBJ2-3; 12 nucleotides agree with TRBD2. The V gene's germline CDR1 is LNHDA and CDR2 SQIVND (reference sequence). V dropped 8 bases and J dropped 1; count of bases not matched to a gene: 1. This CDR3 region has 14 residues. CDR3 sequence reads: CASRLAGGTDTQYF. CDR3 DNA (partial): TGTGCCAGTCGACTAGCGGGAGGCACAGATACG.

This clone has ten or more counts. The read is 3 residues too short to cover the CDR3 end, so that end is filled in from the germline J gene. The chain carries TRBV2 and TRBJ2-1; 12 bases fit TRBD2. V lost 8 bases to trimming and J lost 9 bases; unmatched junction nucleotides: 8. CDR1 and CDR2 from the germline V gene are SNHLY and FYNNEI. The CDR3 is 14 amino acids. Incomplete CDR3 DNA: TGTGCCAGCCAGACTAGCGGGAGTGACGGTGAG. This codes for CASQTSGSDGE. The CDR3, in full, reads CASQTSGSDGEQFF.

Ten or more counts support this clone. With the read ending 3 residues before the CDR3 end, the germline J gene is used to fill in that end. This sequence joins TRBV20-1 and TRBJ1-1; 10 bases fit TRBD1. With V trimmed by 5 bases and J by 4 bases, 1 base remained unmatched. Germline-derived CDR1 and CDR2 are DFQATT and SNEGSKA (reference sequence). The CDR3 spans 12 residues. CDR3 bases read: TGCAGTGCTGACAGGGGGCTCACTGAA. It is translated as CSADRGLTE. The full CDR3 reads CSADRGLTEAFF.

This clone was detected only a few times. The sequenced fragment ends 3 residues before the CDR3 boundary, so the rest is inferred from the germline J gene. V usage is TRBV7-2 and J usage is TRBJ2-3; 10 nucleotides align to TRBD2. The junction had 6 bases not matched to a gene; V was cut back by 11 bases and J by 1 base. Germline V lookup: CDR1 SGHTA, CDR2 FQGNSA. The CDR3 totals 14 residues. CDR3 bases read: TGTGCCGCGCGTACTAGCGGGGGCACAGATACG. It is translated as CAARTSGGTDT. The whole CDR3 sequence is CAARTSGGTDTQYF.

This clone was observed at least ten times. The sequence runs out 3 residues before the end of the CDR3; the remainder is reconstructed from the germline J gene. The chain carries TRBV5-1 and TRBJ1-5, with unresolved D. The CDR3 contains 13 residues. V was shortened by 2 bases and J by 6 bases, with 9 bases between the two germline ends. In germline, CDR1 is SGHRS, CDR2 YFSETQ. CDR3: CASSLQSGQPQHF. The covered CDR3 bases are TGCGCCAGCAGCTTACAGTCAGGTCAGCCC.

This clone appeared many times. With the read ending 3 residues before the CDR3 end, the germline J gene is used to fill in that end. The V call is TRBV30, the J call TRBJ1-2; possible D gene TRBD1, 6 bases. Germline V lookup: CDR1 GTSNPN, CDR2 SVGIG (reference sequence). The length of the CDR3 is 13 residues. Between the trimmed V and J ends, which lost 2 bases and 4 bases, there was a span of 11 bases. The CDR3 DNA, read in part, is TGTGCCTGGAGTCCGGACAGCCTCTATGGC. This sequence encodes CAWSPDSLYG. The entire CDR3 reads CAWSPDSLYGYTF.

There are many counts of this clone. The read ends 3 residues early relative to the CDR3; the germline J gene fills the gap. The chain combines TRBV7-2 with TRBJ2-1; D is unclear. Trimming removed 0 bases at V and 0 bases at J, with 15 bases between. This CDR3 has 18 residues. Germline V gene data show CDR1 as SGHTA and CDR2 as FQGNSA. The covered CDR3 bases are TGTGCCAGCAGCTTAGCGCATCACAGATTAAGCTCCTACAATGAG. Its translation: CASSLAHHRLSSYNE. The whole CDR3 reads CASSLAHHRLSSYNEQFF.

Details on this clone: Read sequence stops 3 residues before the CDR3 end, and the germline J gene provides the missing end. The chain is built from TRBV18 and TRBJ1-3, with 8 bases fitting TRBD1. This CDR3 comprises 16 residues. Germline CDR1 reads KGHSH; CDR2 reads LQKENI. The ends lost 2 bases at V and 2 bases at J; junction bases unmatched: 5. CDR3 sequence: CASSPIGTGAGNTIYF. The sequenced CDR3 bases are TGTGCCAGCTCACCAATCGGGACAGGCGCTGGAAACACC.

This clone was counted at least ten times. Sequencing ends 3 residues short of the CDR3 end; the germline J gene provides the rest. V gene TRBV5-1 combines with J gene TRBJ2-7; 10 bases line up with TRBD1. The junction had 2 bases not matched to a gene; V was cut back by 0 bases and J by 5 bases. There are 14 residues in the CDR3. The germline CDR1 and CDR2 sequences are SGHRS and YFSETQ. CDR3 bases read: TGCGCCAGCAGCTTGGGGACAGGGGGAAACGAG. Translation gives CASSLGTGGNE. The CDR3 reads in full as CASSLGTGGNEQYF.

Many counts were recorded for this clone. The CDR3: CASRPHFAGTGANVLTF. The sequenced part of the CDR3 DNA is TGCGCCAGCAGACCCCATTTTGCGGGGACTGGGGCCAACGTC. V and J are TRBV5-1 and TRBJ2-6, with a weak D call TRBD2 (6 bases). The CDR3 is cut off 3 residues early in the read; its end comes from the germline J gene. The CDR3 length is 17 residues. V was trimmed by 5 bases and J by 2 bases, leaving 17 bases between them. Germline V lookup: CDR1 SGHRS, CDR2 YFSETQ.